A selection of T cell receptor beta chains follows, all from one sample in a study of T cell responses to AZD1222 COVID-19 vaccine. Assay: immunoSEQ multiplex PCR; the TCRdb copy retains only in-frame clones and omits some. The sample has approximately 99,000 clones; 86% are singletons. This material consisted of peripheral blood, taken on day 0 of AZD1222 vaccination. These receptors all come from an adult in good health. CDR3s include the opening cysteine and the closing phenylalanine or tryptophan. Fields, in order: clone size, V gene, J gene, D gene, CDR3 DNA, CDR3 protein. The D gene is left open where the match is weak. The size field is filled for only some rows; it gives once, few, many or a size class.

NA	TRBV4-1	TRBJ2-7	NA	TGCGCCAGCAGCCAAGATATAACAGGGTCGGTTTACGAGCAGTACTTC	CASSQDITGSVYEQYF
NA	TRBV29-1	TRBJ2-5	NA	TGCAGCATTGCCGGGTTGGAGACCCAGTACTTC	CSIAGLETQYF
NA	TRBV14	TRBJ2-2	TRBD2	TGTGCCAGCAGCCAGCTAACCGGGACTACCAGGACCGGGGAGCTGTTTTTT	CASSQLTGTTRTGELFF
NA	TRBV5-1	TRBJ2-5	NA	TGCGCCAGCAGCTTGCGGGAGCGCGAGACCCAGTACTTC	CASSLRERETQYF
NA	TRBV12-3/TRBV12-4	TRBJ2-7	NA	TGTGCCAGCAGTTTAGGACTCGACTACGAGCAGTACTTC	CASSLGLDYEQYF
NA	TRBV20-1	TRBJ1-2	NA	TGCAGTGCTAGCGAAGTCAATGGCTACACCTTC	CSASEVNGYTF
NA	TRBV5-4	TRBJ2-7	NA	TGTGCCAGCGCTTCTCCCTACGAGCAGTACTTC	CASASPYEQYF
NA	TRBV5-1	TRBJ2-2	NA	TGCGCCAGCAGCAAGCTAGCGCACAACACCGGGGAGCTGTTTTTT	CASSKLAHNTGELFF
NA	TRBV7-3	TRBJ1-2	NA	TGTGCCAGCAGCTTAAGAACAGGAGAACCTAACTATGGCTACACCTTC	CASSLRTGEPNYGYTF
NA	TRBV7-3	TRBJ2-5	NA	TGTGCCAGCAGCTTAATGGGGGCTAGTGGAGAGACCCAGTACTTC	CASSLMGASGETQYF
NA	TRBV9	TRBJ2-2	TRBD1	TGTGCCAGCAGCCCTCGGACAGGAACGAACACCGGGGAGCTGTTTTTT	CASSPRTGTNTGELFF
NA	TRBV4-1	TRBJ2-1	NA	TGCGCCAGCAGCCTATATAATGAGCAGTTCTTC	CASSLYNEQFF
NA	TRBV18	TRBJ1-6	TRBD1	TGTGCCAGCTCATCCTGGACAGGGACCAATTCACCCCTCCACTTT	CASSSWTGTNSPLHF
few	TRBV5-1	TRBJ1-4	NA	TGCGCCAGCAGCTTGGCCTACAATGAAAAACTGTTTTTT	CASSLAYNEKLFF
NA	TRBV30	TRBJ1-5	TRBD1	TGTGCCTGGAGTGGCACAGGGGAGAGGCAGCCCCAGCATTTT	CAWSGTGERQPQHF
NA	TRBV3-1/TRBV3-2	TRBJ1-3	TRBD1	TGTGCCAGCAGCCTATCCTCGGACAGGGGAAACACCATATATTTT	CASSLSSDRGNTIYF
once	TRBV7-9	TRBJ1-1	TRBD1	TGTGCCAGCAGCCCACGACAGGGGGGGAACACTGAAGCTTTCTTT	CASSPRQGGNTEAFF
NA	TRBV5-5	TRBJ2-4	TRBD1	TGTGCCAGCAGCTTGGCTACAGGGGTAGAATACATTCAGTACTTC	CASSLATGVEYIQYF
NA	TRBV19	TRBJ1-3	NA	TGTGCCAGTACCTCGGACGTAAGAAGACAGGACTCTGGAAACACCATATATTTT	CASTSDVRRQDSGNTIYF
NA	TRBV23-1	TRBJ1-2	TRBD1	TGCGCCAGCAGTCATAAAACCACCCTGGGACAGGGGCTGAGAGGCTACACCTTC	CASSHKTTLGQGLRGYTF
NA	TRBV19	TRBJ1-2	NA	TGTGCCAGTACCCCAACACAGGGAACCTATGGCTACACCTTC	CASTPTQGTYGYTF
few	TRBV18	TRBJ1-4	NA	TGTGCCAGCTCACCAGAAACAACTAATGAAAAACTGTTTTTT	CASSPETTNEKLFF
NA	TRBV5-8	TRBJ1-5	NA	TGTGCCAGCAGCTCCCCACTCCGCTGGGGCAATCAGCCCCAGCATTTT	CASSSPLRWGNQPQHF
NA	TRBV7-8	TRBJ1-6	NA	TGTGCCAGCAGCTTAAAGGGGTCGGCTGAGACACCCCTCCACTTT	CASSLKGSAETPLHF
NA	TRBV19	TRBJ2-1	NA	TGTGCCAGTAGTTGGGACAACTACAATGAGCAGTTCTTC	CASSWDNYNEQFF
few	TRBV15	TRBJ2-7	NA	TGTGCCACCAGCAAAGGTGACGAGGCCTACGAGCAGTACTTC	CATSKGDEAYEQYF
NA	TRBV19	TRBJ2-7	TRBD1	TGTGCCAGTAGTATAGTGTTTGGGACAGGGGATTACGAGCAGTACTTC	CASSIVFGTGDYEQYF
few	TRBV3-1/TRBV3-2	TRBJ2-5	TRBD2	TGTGCCAGCAGCCAAGGCCCCCCTGAAGCGGGGGGGCAGGAGACCCAGTACTTC	CASSQGPPEAGGQETQYF
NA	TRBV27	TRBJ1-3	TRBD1	TGTGCCAGCCGGACAGGTGGAAACACCATATATTTT	CASRTGGNTIYF
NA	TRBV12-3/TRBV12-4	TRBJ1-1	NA	TGTGCCAGCAGTTTCACCGGAGACACTGAAGCTTTCTTT	CASSFTGDTEAFF
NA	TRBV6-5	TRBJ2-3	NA	TGTGCCAGCAGTTACCTCCAGGGCACAGATACGCAGTATTTT	CASSYLQGTDTQYF
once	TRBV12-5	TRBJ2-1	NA	TGTGCTAGTAGACCCGGGACCACCAACAATGAGCAGTTCTTC	CASRPGTTNNEQFF
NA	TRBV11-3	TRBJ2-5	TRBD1	TGTGCCAGCAGCATCGACAGGGTTGGCCAAGAGACCCAGTACTTC	CASSIDRVGQETQYF
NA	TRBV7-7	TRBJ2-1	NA	TGTGCCAGCAGCTCAGGGGGGAGCTCCTACAATGAGCAGTTCTTC	CASSSGGSSYNEQFF
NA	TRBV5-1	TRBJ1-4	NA	TGCGCCAGCAGCTTGCTTGCAACAAATGAAAAACTGTTTTTT	CASSLLATNEKLFF
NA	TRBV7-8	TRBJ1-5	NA	TGTGCCAGCAGCTTAGTAGGAGATCAGCCCCAGCATTTT	CASSLVGDQPQHF
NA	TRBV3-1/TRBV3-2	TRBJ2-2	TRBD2	TGTGCCAGCAGCCAGGGACTAGCGGGGGGGCCGGCCGGGGAGCTGTTTTTT	CASSQGLAGGPAGELFF
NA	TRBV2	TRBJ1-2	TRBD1	TGTGCCAGCATGGGGGACAGGGAGGGCTACACCTTC	CASMGDREGYTF
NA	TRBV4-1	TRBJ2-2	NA	TGCGCCAGCAGCCAAGTGATGGGGATCAACACCGGGGAGCTGTTTTTT	CASSQVMGINTGELFF
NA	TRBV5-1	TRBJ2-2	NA	TGCGCCAGCGCGGGCGCAGACCGATACACCGGGGAGCTGTTTTTT	CASAGADRYTGELFF
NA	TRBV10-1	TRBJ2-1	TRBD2	TGCGCCAGCACACCGGGACTAGCGGGGGGGCGGAATGAGCAGTTCTTC	CASTPGLAGGRNEQFF
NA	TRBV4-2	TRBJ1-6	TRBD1	TGTGCCAGCAGCCAAGAGGCCAGGGGGCTATCGTATTCACCCCTCCACTTT	CASSQEARGLSYSPLHF
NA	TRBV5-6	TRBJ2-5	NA	TGTGCCAGCAGCTTGGGTAATTGGCGCTCCCAAGAGACCCAGTACTTC	CASSLGNWRSQETQYF
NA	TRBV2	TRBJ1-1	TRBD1	TGTGCCAGCAGTTGGGACAGGGGAAGGGGAGGCACTGAAGCTTTCTTT	CASSWDRGRGGTEAFF
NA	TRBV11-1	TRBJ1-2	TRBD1	TGTGCCAGCAGCTTTGGACCGACAGGGGAGGATGGCTACACCTTC	CASSFGPTGEDGYTF
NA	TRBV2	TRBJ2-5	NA	TGTGCCAGCAGTGTTGTGGAGACCCAGTACTTC	CASSVVETQYF
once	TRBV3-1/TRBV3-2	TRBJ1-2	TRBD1	TGTGCCAGCAGCCACAGGGACAGGTCGGAAGGCTACACCTTC	CASSHRDRSEGYTF
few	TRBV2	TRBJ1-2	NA	TGTGCCAGCATCCGGGCCAGTAACTATGGCTACACCTTC	CASIRASNYGYTF
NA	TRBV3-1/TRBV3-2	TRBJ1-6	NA	TGTGCCAGCAGCGAGGGCGGGGGGGGTTCACCCCTCCACTTT	CASSEGGGGSPLHF
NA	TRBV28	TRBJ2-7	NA	TGTGCCAGCAGAGGCCAAGGGGGCGAGCAGTACTTC	CASRGQGGEQYF
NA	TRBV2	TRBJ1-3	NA	TGTGCCAGCAGTGAGCTAGGCTACACCATATATTTT	CASSELGYTIYF
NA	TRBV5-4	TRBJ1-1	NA	TGTGCCAGCAGCGAAGAGGCCCTTGATACAAAAGAAGCTTTCTTT	CASSEEALDTKEAFF
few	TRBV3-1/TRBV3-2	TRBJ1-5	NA	TGTGCCAGCAGCCACCAAGATCAGCCCCAGCATTTT	CASSHQDQPQHF
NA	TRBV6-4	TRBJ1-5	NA	TGTGCCAGCAGTGTGGACTCCAATCAGCCCCAGCATTTT	CASSVDSNQPQHF
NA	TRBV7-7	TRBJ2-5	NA	TGTGCCAGCAGCCTAAATATCATAGGGGGAGAGACCCAGTACTTC	CASSLNIIGGETQYF
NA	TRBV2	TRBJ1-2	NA	TGTGCCAGCAGTGAAACACGAGGGAACTATGGCTACACCTTC	CASSETRGNYGYTF
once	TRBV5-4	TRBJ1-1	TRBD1	TGTGCCAGCAGCCAGAACAGGGGGTTCACTGAAGCTTTCTTT	CASSQNRGFTEAFF
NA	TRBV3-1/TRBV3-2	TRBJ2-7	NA	TGTGCCAGCAGCCAAGACAAGGCCGGCCAGGGCTACGAGCAGTACTTC	CASSQDKAGQGYEQYF
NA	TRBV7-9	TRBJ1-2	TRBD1	TGTGCCAGCAGCCCCTGGGGACAGGGTTCCTATGGCTACACCTTC	CASSPWGQGSYGYTF
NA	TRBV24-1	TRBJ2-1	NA	TGTGCCACCAGTGACTCACCTGACAGGCACAATGAGCAGTTCTTC	CATSDSPDRHNEQFF